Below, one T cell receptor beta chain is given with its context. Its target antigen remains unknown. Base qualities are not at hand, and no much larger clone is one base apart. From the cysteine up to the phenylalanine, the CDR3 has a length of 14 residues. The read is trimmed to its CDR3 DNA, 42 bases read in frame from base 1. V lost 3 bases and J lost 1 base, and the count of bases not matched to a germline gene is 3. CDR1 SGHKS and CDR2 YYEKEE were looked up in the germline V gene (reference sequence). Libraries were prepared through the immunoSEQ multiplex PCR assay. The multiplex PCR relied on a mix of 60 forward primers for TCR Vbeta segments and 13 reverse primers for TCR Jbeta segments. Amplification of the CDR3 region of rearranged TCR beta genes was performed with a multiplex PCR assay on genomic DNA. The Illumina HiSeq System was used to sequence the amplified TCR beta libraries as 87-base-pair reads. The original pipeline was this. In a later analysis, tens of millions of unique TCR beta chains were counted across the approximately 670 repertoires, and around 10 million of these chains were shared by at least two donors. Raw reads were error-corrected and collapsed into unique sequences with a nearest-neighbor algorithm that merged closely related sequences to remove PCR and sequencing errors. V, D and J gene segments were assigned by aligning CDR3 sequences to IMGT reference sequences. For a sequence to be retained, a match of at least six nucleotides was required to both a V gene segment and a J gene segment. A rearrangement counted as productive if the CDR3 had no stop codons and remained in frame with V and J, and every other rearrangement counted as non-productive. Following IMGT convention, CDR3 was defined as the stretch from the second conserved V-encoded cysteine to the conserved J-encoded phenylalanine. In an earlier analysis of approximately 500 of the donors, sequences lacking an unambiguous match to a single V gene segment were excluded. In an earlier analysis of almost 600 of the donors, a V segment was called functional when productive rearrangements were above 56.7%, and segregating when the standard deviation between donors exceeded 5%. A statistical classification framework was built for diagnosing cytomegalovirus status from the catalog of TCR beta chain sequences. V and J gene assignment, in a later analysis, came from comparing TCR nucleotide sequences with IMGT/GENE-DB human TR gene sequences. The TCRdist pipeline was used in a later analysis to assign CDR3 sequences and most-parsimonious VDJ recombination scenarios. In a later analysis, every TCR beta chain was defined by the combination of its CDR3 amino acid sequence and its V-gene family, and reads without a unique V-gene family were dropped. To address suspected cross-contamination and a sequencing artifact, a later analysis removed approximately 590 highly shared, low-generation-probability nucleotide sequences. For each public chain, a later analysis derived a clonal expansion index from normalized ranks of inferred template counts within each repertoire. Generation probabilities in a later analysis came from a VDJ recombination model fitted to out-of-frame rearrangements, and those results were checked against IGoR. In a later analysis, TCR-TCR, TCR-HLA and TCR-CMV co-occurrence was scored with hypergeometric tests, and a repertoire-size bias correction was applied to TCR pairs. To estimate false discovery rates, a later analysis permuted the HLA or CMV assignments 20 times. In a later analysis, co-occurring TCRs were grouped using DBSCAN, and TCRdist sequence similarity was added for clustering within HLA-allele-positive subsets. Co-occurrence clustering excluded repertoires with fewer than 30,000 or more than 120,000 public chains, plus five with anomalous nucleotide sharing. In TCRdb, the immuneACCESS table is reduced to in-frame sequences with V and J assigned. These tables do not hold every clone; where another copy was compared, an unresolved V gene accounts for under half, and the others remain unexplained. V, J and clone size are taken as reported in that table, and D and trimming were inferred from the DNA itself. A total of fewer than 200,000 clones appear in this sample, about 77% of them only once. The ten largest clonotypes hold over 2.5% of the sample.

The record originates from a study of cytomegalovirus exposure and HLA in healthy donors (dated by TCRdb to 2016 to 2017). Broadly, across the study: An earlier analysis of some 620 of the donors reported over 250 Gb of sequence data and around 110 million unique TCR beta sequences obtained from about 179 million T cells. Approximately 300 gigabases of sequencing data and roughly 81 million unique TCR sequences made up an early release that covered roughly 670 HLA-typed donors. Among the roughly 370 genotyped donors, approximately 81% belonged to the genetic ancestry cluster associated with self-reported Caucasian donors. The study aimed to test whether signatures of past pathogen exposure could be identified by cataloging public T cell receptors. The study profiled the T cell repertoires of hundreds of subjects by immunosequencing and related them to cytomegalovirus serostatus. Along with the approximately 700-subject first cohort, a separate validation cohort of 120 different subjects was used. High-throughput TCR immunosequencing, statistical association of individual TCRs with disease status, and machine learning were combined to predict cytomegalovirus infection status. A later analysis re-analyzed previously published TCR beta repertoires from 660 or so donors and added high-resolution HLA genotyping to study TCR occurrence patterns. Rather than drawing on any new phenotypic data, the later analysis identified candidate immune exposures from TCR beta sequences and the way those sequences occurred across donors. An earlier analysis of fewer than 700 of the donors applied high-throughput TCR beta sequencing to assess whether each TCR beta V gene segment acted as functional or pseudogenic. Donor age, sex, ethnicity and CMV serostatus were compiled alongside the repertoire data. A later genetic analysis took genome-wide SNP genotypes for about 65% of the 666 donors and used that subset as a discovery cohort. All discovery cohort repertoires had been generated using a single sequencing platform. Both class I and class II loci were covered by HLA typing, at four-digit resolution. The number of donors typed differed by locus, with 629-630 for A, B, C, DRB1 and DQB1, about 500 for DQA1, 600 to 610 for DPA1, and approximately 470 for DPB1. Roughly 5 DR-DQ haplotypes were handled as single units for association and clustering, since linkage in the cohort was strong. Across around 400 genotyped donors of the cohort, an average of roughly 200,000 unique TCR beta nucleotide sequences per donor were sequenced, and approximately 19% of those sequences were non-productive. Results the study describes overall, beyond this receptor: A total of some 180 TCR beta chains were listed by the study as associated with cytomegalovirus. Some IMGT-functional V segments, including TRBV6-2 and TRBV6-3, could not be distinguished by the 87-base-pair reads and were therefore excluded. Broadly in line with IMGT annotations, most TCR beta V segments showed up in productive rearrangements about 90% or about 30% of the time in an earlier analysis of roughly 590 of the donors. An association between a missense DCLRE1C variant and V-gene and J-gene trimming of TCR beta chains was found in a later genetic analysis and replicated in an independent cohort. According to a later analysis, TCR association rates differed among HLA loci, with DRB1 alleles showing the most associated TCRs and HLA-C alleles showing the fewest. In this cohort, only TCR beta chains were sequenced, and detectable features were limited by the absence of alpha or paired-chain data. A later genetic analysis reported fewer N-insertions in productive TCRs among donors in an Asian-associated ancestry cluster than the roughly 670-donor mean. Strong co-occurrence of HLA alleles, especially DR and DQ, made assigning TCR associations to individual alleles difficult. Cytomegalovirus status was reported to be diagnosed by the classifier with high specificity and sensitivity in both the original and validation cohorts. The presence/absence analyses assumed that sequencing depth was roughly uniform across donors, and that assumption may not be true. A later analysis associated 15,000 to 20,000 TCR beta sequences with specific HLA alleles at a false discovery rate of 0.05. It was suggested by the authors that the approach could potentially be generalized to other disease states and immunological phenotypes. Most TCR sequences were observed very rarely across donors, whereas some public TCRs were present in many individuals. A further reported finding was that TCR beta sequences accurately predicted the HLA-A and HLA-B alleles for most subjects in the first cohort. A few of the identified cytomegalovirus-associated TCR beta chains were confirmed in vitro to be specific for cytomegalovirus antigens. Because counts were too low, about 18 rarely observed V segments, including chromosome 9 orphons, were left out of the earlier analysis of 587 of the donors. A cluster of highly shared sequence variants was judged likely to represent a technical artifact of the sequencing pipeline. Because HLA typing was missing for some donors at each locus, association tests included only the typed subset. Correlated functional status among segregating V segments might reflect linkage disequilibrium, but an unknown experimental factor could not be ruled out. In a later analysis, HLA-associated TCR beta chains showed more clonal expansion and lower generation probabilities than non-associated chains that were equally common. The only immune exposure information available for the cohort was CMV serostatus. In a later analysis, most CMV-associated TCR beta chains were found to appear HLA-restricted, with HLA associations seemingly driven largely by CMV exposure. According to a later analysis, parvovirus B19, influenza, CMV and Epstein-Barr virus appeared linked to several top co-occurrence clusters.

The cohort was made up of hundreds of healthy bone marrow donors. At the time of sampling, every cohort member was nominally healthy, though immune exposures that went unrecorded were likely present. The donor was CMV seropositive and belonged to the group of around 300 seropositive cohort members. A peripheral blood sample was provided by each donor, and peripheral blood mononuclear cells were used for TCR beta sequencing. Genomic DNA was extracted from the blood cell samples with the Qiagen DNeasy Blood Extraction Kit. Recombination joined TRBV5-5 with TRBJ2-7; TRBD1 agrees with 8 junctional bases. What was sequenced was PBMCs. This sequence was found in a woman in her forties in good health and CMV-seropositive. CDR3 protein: CASSSGQGSYEQYF. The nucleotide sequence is TGTGCCAGCAGCTCCGGACAGGGATCCTACGAGCAGTACTTC.